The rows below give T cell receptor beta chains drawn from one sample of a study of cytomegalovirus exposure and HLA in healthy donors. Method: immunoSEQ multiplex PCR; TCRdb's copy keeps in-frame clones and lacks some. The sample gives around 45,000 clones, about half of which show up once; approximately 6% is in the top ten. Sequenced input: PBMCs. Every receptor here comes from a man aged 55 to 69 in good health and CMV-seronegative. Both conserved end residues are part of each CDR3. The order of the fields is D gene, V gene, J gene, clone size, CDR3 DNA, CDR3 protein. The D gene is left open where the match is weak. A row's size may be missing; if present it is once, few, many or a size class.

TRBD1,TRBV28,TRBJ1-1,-,TGTGCCAGCAGTGCCCGACAGGGAGCCACTGAAGCTTTCTTT,CASSARQGATEAFF
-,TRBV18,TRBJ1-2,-,TGTGCCAGCTCACCCACGACAGGTGTCTACACCTTC,CASSPTTGVYTF
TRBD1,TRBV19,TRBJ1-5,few,TGTGCCAGTAGAACCGGGACAGGGCGCGGCCAGCCCCAGCATTTT,CASRTGTGRGQPQHF
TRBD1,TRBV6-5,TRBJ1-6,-,TGTGCCAGCAGTTACTCTCCGGGACAGCCGAATTCACCCCTCCACTTT,CASSYSPGQPNSPLHF
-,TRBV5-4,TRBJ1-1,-,TGTGCCAGCAGCCCCCCCGGGAACACTGAAGCTTTCTTT,CASSPPGNTEAFF
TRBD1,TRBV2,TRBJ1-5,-,TGTGCCAGCAGTGAACAGGGGACAGGGGGCCAGCCCCAGCATTTT,CASSEQGTGGQPQHF
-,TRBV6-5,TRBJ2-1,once,TGTGCCAGCAGCTACAGCCTCCTATACTACAATGAGCAGTTCTTC,CASSYSLLYYNEQFF
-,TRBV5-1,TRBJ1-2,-,TGCGCCAGCAGCTCCAGGGTTTCTAACTATGGCTACACCTTC,CASSSRVSNYGYTF
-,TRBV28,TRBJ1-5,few,TGTGCCAGCAGTTTAATCATGCAGCCCCAGCATTTT,CASSLIMQPQHF
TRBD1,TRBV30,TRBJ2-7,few,TGTGCCTGGAGTGGGACAGGGGAGCACCACGAGCAGTACTTC,CAWSGTGEHHEQYF
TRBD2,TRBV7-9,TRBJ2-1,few,TGTGCCAGCAGCCCAGTACTAGCGGGAGCTTTGAATGAGCAGTTCTTC,CASSPVLAGALNEQFF
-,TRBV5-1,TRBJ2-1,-,TGCGCCAGCAGCCCACAGGGTGTAAGGGACAATGAGCAGTTCTTC,CASSPQGVRDNEQFF
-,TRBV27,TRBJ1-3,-,TGTGCCAGCAGTTCTTTTAACTCTGGAAACACCATATATTTT,CASSSFNSGNTIYF
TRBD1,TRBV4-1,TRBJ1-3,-,TGCGCCAGCAGCCAAGAACCCCCGACAGGGGTTGGAAACACCATATATTTT,CASSQEPPTGVGNTIYF
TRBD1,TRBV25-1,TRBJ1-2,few,TGTGCCAGCAGTGGACAGGGGGCGTCGGGCTACACCTTC,CASSGQGASGYTF
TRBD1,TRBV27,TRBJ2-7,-,TGTGCCAGCAGTTCGACAGGGACGCGGCTCGAGCAGTACTTC,CASSSTGTRLEQYF
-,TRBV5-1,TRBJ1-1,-,TGCGCCAGCAGCTTTGGCGCGGGGAACACTGAAGCTTTCTTT,CASSFGAGNTEAFF
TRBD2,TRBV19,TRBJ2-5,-,TGTGCCAGTAGTATTGGGCTAGCGGCAGAGACCCAGTACTTC,CASSIGLAAETQYF
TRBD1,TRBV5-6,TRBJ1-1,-,TGTGCCAGCAGCCTCCGACAGGGGAACACTGAAGCTTTCTTT,CASSLRQGNTEAFF
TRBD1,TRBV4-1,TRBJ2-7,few,TGCGCCAGCAGCCAAGATCCGGGACAGGGTTCAGGGTGGGACTACGAGCAGTACTTC,CASSQDPGQGSGWDYEQYF
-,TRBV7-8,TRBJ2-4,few,TGTGCCAGCAGTCCCGGTCGAGACAGGGCCAAAAACATTCAGTACTTC,CASSPGRDRAKNIQYF
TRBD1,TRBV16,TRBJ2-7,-,TGTGCCAGCAGCCCGGACAGGGCGGTTGACGAGCAGTACTTC,CASSPDRAVDEQYF
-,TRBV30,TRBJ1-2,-,TGTGCCTGGAGGGCCGGGGGGAGCGGCTATGGCTACACCTTC,CAWRAGGSGYGYTF
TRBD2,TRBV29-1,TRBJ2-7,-,TGCAGCGTTTTGCCTAGCGGAAAATACGAGCAGTACTTC,CSVLPSGKYEQYF
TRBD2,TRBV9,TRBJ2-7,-,TGTGCCAGCAGCGTAGCCCCGGGAGGGACCTACGAGCAGTACTTC,CASSVAPGGTYEQYF
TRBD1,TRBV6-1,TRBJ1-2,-,TGTGCCAGCAGTGTTGGGACAGGGGGATATGGCTACACCTTC,CASSVGTGGYGYTF
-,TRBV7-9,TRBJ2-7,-,TGTGCCAGCAGTAGAGGGGGGGCAGGGCGAGCCTACGAGCAGTACTTC,CASSRGGAGRAYEQYF
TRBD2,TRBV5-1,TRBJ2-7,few,TGCGCCAGCAGCTTGGGCGGGAGGGCCGACCGCGAGCAGTACTTC,CASSLGGRADREQYF
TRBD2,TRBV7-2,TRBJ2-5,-,TGTGCCAGCAGCTCGGTAGCGGGAGCGGGTGAGACCCAGTACTTC,CASSSVAGAGETQYF
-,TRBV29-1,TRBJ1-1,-,TGCAGCGTCCTGGCCCGACATGTTCCCCCCACTGAAGCTTTCTTT,CSVLARHVPPTEAFF
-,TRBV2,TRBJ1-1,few,TGTGCCAGCAGTCAGGGGTTGTACACTGAAGCTTTCTTT,CASSQGLYTEAFF
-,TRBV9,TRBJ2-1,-,TGTGCCAGCAGCGTAGTAGGACAGCCCTACAATGAGCAGTTCTTC,CASSVVGQPYNEQFF
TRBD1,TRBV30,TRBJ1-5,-,TGTACCTGGGGGGGACAGGGGGATCAGCCCCAGCATTTT,CTWGGQGDQPQHF
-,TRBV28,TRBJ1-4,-,TGTGCCAGCACCCCCGGCGGCAGACTGAATGAAAAACTGTTTTTT,CASTPGGRLNEKLFF
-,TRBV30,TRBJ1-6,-,TGTGCCTGGAGTGTAGACACTAATTCACCCCTCCACTTT,CAWSVDTNSPLHF
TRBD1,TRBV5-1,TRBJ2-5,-,TGCGCCAGCAGCCAACACTGGACAGGGAGTCTACAAGAGACCCAGTACTTC,CASSQHWTGSLQETQYF
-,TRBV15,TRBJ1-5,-,TGTGCCACCAGCAGAGGGGGGGGCCGGAATCAGCCCCAGCATTTT,CATSRGGGRNQPQHF
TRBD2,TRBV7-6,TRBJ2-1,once,TGTGCCAGCAGCCCTCGGACTAGCGGGAGTGGGAATGAGCAGTTCTTC,CASSPRTSGSGNEQFF
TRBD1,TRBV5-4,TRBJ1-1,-,TGTGCCAGCAGCGCCAGAATCGGGACAGAGAACACTGAAGCTTTCTTT,CASSARIGTENTEAFF
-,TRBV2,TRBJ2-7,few,TGTGCCAGCAGTGTTGAAGGACTGCAAGCCTACGAGCAGTACTTC,CASSVEGLQAYEQYF
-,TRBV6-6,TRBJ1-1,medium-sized,TGTGCCAGCAGTTACTCAGATTTGGCCACTGAAGCTTTCTTT,CASSYSDLATEAFF
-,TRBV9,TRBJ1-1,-,TGTGCCAGCAGCGTAGGGATATCCGGGACTGAAGCTTTCTTT,CASSVGISGTEAFF
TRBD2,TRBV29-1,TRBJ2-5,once,TGCAGCGTTGGGGGACTAGCGGGAGGTGAAGAGACCCAGTACTTC,CSVGGLAGGEETQYF
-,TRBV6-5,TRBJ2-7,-,TGTGCCAGCAGTTATACAGGGAGCTCCTACGAGCAGTACTTC,CASSYTGSSYEQYF
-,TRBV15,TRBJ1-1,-,TGTGCCACCAGCGGCGGGGGGAACACTGAAGCTTTCTTT,CATSGGGNTEAFF
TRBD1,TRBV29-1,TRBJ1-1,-,TGCAGCGTCCAAAAACAGGGGGCGCAAGGCACTGAAGCTTTCTTT,CSVQKQGAQGTEAFF
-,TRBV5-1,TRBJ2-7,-,TGCGCCAGCAGCTTGGACAGAACCTACGAGCAGTACTTC,CASSLDRTYEQYF
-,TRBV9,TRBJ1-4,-,TGTGCCAGCAGCTCCTATGGGGGCGAAAATGAAAAACTGTTTTTT,CASSSYGGENEKLFF
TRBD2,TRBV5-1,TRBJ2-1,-,TGCGCCAGCGCTGCGGCTAGCGGGTACAATGAGCAGTTCTTC,CASAAASGYNEQFF
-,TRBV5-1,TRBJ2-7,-,TGCGCCAGCAGGGTCGGAGGCTCCTACGAGCAGTACTTC,CASRVGGSYEQYF
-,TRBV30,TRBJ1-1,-,TGTGCCAAAAAGATCCCCTTGCGGACTGAAGCTTTCTTT,CAKKIPLRTEAFF
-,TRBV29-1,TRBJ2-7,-,TGCAGCGTCCTCCGGCGGGGACAGAACTACGAGCAGTACTTC,CSVLRRGQNYEQYF
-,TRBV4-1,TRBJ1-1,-,TGCGCCAGCAGCCAAGATCAGATGAACACTGAAGCTTTCTTT,CASSQDQMNTEAFF
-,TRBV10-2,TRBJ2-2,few,TGCGCCAGCAGTGACGGACTATCTAACACCGGGGAGCTGTTTTTT,CASSDGLSNTGELFF
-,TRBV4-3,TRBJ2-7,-,TGCGCCAGCAGCCAAGATCCTCGTGGGCGCGAGCAGTACTTC,CASSQDPRGREQYF
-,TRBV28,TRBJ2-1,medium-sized,TGTGCCAGCAGGATTAGACAACCAGGGGATGAGCAGTTCTTC,CASRIRQPGDEQFF
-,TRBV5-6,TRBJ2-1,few,TGTGCCAGCAGCAAGGGGCCCGGGTACAATGAGCAGTTCTTC,CASSKGPGYNEQFF
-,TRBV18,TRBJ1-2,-,TGTGCCAGCTCACGGTGGACGGCGGAGGAAGAGGGCTACACCTTC,CASSRWTAEEEGYTF
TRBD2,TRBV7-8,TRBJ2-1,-,TGTGCCAGCAGCTTCCTCAGCGGGAGGGCCGCTGAGCAGTTCTTC,CASSFLSGRAAEQFF
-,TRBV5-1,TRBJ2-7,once,TGCGCCAGCAGTATCCGGGAGCCTCTCGAGCAGTACTTC,CASSIREPLEQYF